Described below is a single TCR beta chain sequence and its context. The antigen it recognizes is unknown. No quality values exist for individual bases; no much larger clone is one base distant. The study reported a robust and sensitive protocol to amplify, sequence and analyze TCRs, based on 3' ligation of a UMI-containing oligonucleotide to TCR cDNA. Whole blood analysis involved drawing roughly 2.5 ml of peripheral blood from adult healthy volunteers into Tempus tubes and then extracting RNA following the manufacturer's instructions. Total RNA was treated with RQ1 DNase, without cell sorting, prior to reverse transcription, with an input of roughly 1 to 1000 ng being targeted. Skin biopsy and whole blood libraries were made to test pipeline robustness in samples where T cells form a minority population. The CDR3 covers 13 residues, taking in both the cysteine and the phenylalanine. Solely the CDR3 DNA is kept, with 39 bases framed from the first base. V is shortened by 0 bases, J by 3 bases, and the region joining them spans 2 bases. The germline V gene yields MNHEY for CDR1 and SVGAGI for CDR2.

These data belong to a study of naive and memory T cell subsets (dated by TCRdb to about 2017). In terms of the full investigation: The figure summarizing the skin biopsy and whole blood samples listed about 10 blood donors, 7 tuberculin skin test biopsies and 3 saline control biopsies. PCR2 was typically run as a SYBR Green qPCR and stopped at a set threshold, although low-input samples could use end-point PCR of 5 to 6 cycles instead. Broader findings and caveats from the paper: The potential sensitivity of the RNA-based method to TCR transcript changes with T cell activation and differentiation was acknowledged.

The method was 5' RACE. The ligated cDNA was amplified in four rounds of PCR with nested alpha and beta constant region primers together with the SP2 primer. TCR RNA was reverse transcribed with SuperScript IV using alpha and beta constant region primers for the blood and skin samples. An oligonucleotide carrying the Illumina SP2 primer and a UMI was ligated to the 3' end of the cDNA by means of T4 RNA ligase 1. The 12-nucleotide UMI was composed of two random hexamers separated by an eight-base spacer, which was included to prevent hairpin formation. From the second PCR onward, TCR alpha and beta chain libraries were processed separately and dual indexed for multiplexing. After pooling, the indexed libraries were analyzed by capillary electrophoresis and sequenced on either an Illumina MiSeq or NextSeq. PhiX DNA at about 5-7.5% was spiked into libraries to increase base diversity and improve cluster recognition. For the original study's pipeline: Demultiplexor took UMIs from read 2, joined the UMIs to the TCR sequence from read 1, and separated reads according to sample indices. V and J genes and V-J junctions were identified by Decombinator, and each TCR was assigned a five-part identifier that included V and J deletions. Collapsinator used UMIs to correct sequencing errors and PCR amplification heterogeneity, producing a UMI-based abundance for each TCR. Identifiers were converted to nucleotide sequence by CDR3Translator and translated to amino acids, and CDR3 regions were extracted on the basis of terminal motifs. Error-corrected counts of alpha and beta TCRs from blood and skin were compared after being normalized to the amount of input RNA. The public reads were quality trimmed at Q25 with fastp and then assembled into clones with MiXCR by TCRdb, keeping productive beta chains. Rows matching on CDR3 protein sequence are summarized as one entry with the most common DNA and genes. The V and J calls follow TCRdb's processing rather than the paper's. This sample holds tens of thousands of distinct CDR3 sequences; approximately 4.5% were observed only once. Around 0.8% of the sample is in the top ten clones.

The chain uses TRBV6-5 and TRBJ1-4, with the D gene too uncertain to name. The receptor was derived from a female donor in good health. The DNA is TGTGCCAGCAGTTACTCTTCTAATGAAAAACTGTTTTTT. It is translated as CASSYSSNEKLFF.